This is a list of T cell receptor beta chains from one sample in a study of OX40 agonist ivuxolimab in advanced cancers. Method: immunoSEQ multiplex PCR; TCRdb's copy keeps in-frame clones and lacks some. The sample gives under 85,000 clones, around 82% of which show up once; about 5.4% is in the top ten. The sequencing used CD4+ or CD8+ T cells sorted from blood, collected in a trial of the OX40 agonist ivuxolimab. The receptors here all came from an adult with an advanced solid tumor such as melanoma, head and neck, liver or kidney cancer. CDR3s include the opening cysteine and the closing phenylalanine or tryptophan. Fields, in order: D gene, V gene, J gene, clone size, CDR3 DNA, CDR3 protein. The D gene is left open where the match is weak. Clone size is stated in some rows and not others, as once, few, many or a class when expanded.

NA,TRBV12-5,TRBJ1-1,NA,TGTGCTAGTGGAGGGCTCGACATGCCGGGGACTGAAGCTTTCTTT,CASGGLDMPGTEAFF
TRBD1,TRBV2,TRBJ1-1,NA,TGTGCCAGCACAGGTCCGAGACAGGGGGCGGTTGGAGGCACTGAAGCTTTCTTT,CASTGPRQGAVGGTEAFF
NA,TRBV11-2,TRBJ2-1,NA,TGTGCCAGCAGCTTAAACCGCGGAACTGCCAATGAGCAGTTCTTC,CASSLNRGTANEQFF
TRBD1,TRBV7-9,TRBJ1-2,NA,TGTGCCAGCAGCTTAGGAGGGGACAGGGGGCTGTTTGGCTACACCTTC,CASSLGGDRGLFGYTF
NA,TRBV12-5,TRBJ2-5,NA,TGTGCTTCCAGGCACCAAGAGACCCAGTACTTC,CASRHQETQYF
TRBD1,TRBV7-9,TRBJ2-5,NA,TGTGCCAGCAGTTTCCCGGGACAGCAAGAGACCCAGTACTTC,CASSFPGQQETQYF
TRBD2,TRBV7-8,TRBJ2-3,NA,TGTGCCAGCAGCTTAGAAGGGAGCCTAGCGGGGGGGCAGGGAGATACGCAGTATTTT,CASSLEGSLAGGQGDTQYF
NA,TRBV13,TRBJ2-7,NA,TGTGCCAGCAGCTTAGGGGCGAGGTCGGACGAGCAGTACTTC,CASSLGARSDEQYF
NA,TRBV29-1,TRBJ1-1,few,TGCAGCGGTCGGGACACGATTATGAACACTGAAGCTTTCTTT,CSGRDTIMNTEAFF
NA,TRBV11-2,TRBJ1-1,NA,TGTGCCAGCAGCGCGGGACTGATGAACACTGAAGCTTTCTTT,CASSAGLMNTEAFF
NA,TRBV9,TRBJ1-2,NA,TGTGCCAGCAGCGTAGACGACAGCTATGGCTACACCTTC,CASSVDDSYGYTF
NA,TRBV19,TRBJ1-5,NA,TGTGCCAGTATCCCAAGGGGGGGCTCTTCAAGCAATCAGCCCCAGCATTTT,CASIPRGGSSSNQPQHF
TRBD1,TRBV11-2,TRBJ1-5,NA,TGTGCCAGCAGCTTAGGGTTCAACAGGGGTGGCAATCAGCCCCAGCATTTT,CASSLGFNRGGNQPQHF
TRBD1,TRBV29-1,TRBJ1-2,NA,TGCAGCGTTTTTCAGGGGGCTAACTATGGCTACACCTTC,CSVFQGANYGYTF
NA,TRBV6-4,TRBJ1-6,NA,TGTGCCAGCAGTGTAGCAGGGGCGATCTCACCCCTCCACTTT,CASSVAGAISPLHF
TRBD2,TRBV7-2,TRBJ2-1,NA,TGTGCCAGCAGCTTCTCCGGGACTAGTCCCAATGAGCAGTTCTTC,CASSFSGTSPNEQFF
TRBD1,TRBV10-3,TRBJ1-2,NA,TGTGCCATCGGGACAGGGTACGGCTACACCTTC,CAIGTGYGYTF
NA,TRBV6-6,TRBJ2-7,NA,TGTGCCAGCAGTTACACAACCGGCTACGAGCAGTACTTC,CASSYTTGYEQYF
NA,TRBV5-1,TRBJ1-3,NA,TGCGCCAGCAGCTTCTCCGGGTCAAACTCTGGAAACACCATATATTTT,CASSFSGSNSGNTIYF
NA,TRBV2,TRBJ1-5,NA,TGTGCCAGCAGTAGATCATGGGGAGTAGGCAATCAGCCCCAGCATTTT,CASSRSWGVGNQPQHF